This TCR beta chain emerged from a study of cytotoxic CD8 clonotypes in ibrutinib-treated CLL. Study context: The study recorded mean values of about 260,000 productive templates and 100,000 or so productive rearrangements per sample. General study points: T-cell clonality at baseline went above that of age-matched healthy donors and rose and fell with circulating CD8+ T-cell counts.

The V gene lost 2 bases and the J gene lost 0 bases, with 12 bases spanning the gap. The CDR3 covers 16 residues. Germline-derived CDR1 and CDR2 are SGHDT and YYEEEE. Some clones are missing from TCRdb's copy, which holds only in-frame ones; the method was immunoSEQ multiplex PCR. The profile shows over 250,000 clones, about 72% of them singletons. Of note for this clone: Its antigen is unknown.

The sequenced sample was PBMCs, obtained at disease progression, from a patient treated with ibrutinib. This chain connects TRBV5-6 to TRBJ2-4; unclear D gene. This receptor was taken from a human donor with chronic lymphocytic leukemia. CDR3 sequence (DNA): TGTGCCAGCAGCTTCTGGCAGAGAGTAGCCAAAAACATTCAGTACTTC. Translation gives CASSFWQRVAKNIQYF.